This is a list of T cell receptor beta chains from one sample in a study of blood T cell repertoires in COVID-19. The method was immunoSEQ multiplex PCR; TCRdb's version includes in-frame clones alone and lacks a portion of them. The sample yields some 250,000 clones, approximately 86% seen once. Material for sequencing was peripheral blood. The receptors come from a woman aged 18-29 years with acute or convalescent COVID-19. The CDR3 runs from the conserved cysteine through the conserved F or W. The order of the fields is CDR3 DNA, CDR3 protein, J gene, V gene, clone size, D gene. A D gene is named only where the DNA matches it firmly. A clone size is listed for some rows: how often the clone was seen (once, few, many), or a class if it is expanded.

CDR3nt: TGCGCCAGCAGTGAGATAAGGCGCGGCTCCTACGAGCAGTACTTC
CDR3aa: CASSEIRRGSYEQYF
j_gene: TRBJ2-7
v_gene: TRBV10-2
abundance: NA
d_gene: NA

CDR3nt: TGTGCCAGCACTGCGGGGTCGGAGCTAAATGGCTACACCTTC
CDR3aa: CASTAGSELNGYTF
j_gene: TRBJ1-2
v_gene: TRBV6-5
abundance: NA
d_gene: NA

CDR3nt: TGTGCCAGTAGTATTAGTCTTGCGGGAGCCTCTCGGGGGCAGTTCTTC
CDR3aa: CASSISLAGASRGQFF
j_gene: TRBJ2-1
v_gene: TRBV19
abundance: NA
d_gene: TRBD2

CDR3nt: TGTGCCAGCAGTTTATCAGGGGCAATGTACTCTGGGGCCAACGTCCTGACTTTC
CDR3aa: CASSLSGAMYSGANVLTF
j_gene: TRBJ2-6
v_gene: TRBV27
abundance: NA
d_gene: NA

CDR3nt: TGTGCCAGCAAGGAGGATAATGGGCGTCAGCCCCAGCATTTT
CDR3aa: CASKEDNGRQPQHF
j_gene: TRBJ1-5
v_gene: TRBV2
abundance: many
d_gene: NA

CDR3nt: TGTGCCAGCAGTTTATGGGCCCCACAGGGGGGGGAGGCTTTCTTT
CDR3aa: CASSLWAPQGGEAFF
j_gene: TRBJ1-1
v_gene: TRBV27
abundance: NA
d_gene: TRBD1

CDR3nt: TGTGCCAGCAGCCCCGGGACTAGCGACTTCAATGAGCAGTTCTTC
CDR3aa: CASSPGTSDFNEQFF
j_gene: TRBJ2-1
v_gene: TRBV7-9
abundance: NA
d_gene: TRBD2

CDR3nt: TGTGCCAGCAGTTACGGGACAGGGGCTAAAAACACTGAAGCTTTCTTT
CDR3aa: CASSYGTGAKNTEAFF
j_gene: TRBJ1-1
v_gene: TRBV6-5
abundance: NA
d_gene: TRBD1

CDR3nt: TGCGCCAGCAGCTTGGGGTCAGGGGACGGCTACACCTTC
CDR3aa: CASSLGSGDGYTF
j_gene: TRBJ1-2
v_gene: TRBV5-1
abundance: NA
d_gene: NA

CDR3nt: TGTGCCAGCAGCTGGGGGGGACGGTTCTCCTACGAGCAGTACTTC
CDR3aa: CASSWGGRFSYEQYF
j_gene: TRBJ2-7
v_gene: TRBV5-4
abundance: NA
d_gene: TRBD2

CDR3nt: TGTGCCAGCAGTAGCACTAGCGTGACCCTCTACGAGCAGTACTTC
CDR3aa: CASSSTSVTLYEQYF
j_gene: TRBJ2-7
v_gene: TRBV6-5
abundance: few
d_gene: TRBD2

CDR3nt: TGTGCCAGCAGCAAGCGGCGGGAGTGGTGCAATGAGCAGTTCTTC
CDR3aa: CASSKRREWCNEQFF
j_gene: TRBJ2-1
v_gene: TRBV21-1
abundance: NA
d_gene: NA

CDR3nt: TGCGCCAGCAGGGGGACTAGCGTCAATGAGCAGTTCTTC
CDR3aa: CASRGTSVNEQFF
j_gene: TRBJ2-1
v_gene: TRBV5-1
abundance: NA
d_gene: TRBD2

CDR3nt: TGTGCCAGCAGCCTTGTGGGGACAGGGGGGTCAGGGGCCAACGTCCTGACTTTC
CDR3aa: CASSLVGTGGSGANVLTF
j_gene: TRBJ2-6
v_gene: TRBV7-2
abundance: NA
d_gene: TRBD1

CDR3nt: TGTGCCAGCAGCTTGAGCCCCTCCTACGAGCAGTACTTC
CDR3aa: CASSLSPSYEQYF
j_gene: TRBJ2-7
v_gene: TRBV11-3
abundance: NA
d_gene: NA

CDR3nt: TGTGCCAGCAGCCTGGGGGCTCGTAGCAATCAGCCCCAGCATTTT
CDR3aa: CASSLGARSNQPQHF
j_gene: TRBJ1-5
v_gene: TRBV7-2
abundance: NA
d_gene: NA

CDR3nt: TGTGCCGCGGCGGACAGGGGGCGGTACGAGCAGTACTTC
CDR3aa: CAAADRGRYEQYF
j_gene: TRBJ2-7
v_gene: TRBV27
abundance: NA
d_gene: TRBD1

CDR3nt: TGTGCCAGCAGTTCGACAGGGACCACCTATAATTCACCCCTCCACTTT
CDR3aa: CASSSTGTTYNSPLHF
j_gene: TRBJ1-6
v_gene: TRBV13
abundance: NA
d_gene: TRBD1

CDR3nt: TGTGCCAGCAGCCCCAGAAGAGACTTGGTCGAGCAGTACTTC
CDR3aa: CASSPRRDLVEQYF
j_gene: TRBJ2-7
v_gene: TRBV5-4
abundance: NA
d_gene: NA

CDR3nt: TGTGCCAGCAGTTACTCAGGGGTCGGCTACACCTTC
CDR3aa: CASSYSGVGYTF
j_gene: TRBJ1-2
v_gene: TRBV6-5
abundance: NA
d_gene: NA

CDR3nt: TGTGCCAGCAGTCCACACAGTCGCGGCTACACCTTC
CDR3aa: CASSPHSRGYTF
j_gene: TRBJ1-2
v_gene: TRBV28
abundance: few
d_gene: NA

CDR3nt: TGTGCCAGCAGCTTGGAGCCAGGGAGGTACGAGCAGTACTTC
CDR3aa: CASSLEPGRYEQYF
j_gene: TRBJ2-7
v_gene: TRBV5-6
abundance: NA
d_gene: NA

CDR3nt: TGTGCTAGTGCCCTCCGGGACAGGGAGGTGTGGAGCAATCAGCCCCAGCATTTT
CDR3aa: CASALRDREVWSNQPQHF
j_gene: TRBJ1-5
v_gene: TRBV12-5
abundance: NA
d_gene: TRBD1

CDR3nt: TGTGCCAGCAGCGTATTAGGGGCCGGGGCCAACGTCCTGACTTTC
CDR3aa: CASSVLGAGANVLTF
j_gene: TRBJ2-6
v_gene: TRBV9
abundance: NA
d_gene: NA

CDR3nt: TGTGCCAGCAGCTTCACAGGGATTACAAGTGGCTACACCTTC
CDR3aa: CASSFTGITSGYTF
j_gene: TRBJ1-2
v_gene: TRBV7-8
abundance: NA
d_gene: NA

CDR3nt: TGTGCCAGTAGTATAGATCTAGAAGCGGGAGGGTACAATGAGCAGTTCTTC
CDR3aa: CASSIDLEAGGYNEQFF
j_gene: TRBJ2-1
v_gene: TRBV19
abundance: NA
d_gene: TRBD2

CDR3nt: TGTGCCAGCTCACCTCCTCTGCGGCTAGCGGTAAAAGAGACCCAGTACTTC
CDR3aa: CASSPPLRLAVKETQYF
j_gene: TRBJ2-5
v_gene: TRBV18
abundance: NA
d_gene: TRBD2

CDR3nt: TGCGCCAGCAGCGGAGGGACTAGTTTCTCGAATGAGCAGTTCTTC
CDR3aa: CASSGGTSFSNEQFF
j_gene: TRBJ2-1
v_gene: TRBV4-3
abundance: NA
d_gene: TRBD2

CDR3nt: TGTGCCAGCTCCAAAAAGGGGACTAATGAAAAACTGTTTTTT
CDR3aa: CASSKKGTNEKLFF
j_gene: TRBJ1-4
v_gene: TRBV18
abundance: once
d_gene: NA

CDR3nt: TGTGCCAGCAGACCTGGGACTAGCGGGAGTGGGTATGAGCAGTTCTTC
CDR3aa: CASRPGTSGSGYEQFF
j_gene: TRBJ2-1
v_gene: TRBV7-2
abundance: few
d_gene: TRBD2

CDR3nt: TGTGCCAGCAGCACTGGGAGGGGTCCAGCCTACGAGCAGTACTTC
CDR3aa: CASSTGRGPAYEQYF
j_gene: TRBJ2-7
v_gene: TRBV5-5
abundance: NA
d_gene: TRBD2

CDR3nt: TGTGCCAGCAGTCAAGGGACAGAAGGGCAGTTCTTC
CDR3aa: CASSQGTEGQFF
j_gene: TRBJ2-1
v_gene: TRBV2
abundance: NA
d_gene: TRBD1

CDR3nt: TGCGCCAGCAGCCAAGGGGCGGGATGGACTAGCGGGTACACTAGCACAGATACGCAGTATTTT
CDR3aa: CASSQGAGWTSGYTSTDTQYF
j_gene: TRBJ2-3
v_gene: TRBV4-1
abundance: once
d_gene: TRBD2

CDR3nt: TGTGCCAGCAGCCCGGGACTAGCGGGAGTGTCCGGGGAGCTGTTTTTT
CDR3aa: CASSPGLAGVSGELFF
j_gene: TRBJ2-2
v_gene: TRBV14
abundance: NA
d_gene: TRBD2

CDR3nt: TGTGCCAGCAGCTTAGTCCCAAGGGGGTCGGCCAATGAGCAGTTCTTC
CDR3aa: CASSLVPRGSANEQFF
j_gene: TRBJ2-1
v_gene: TRBV7-6
abundance: NA
d_gene: NA

CDR3nt: TGTGCCAGCAGCCAGACAGGATTTTTAGATGGCTACACCTTC
CDR3aa: CASSQTGFLDGYTF
j_gene: TRBJ1-2
v_gene: TRBV11-2
abundance: once
d_gene: NA

CDR3nt: TGCGCCAGCAGTCCTACAAGAGGCGGAAACTATGGCTACACCTTC
CDR3aa: CASSPTRGGNYGYTF
j_gene: TRBJ1-2
v_gene: TRBV23-1
abundance: NA
d_gene: NA

CDR3nt: TGCGCCAGCAGCCAAGACAGACAGGGGATCTATGGCTACACCTTC
CDR3aa: CASSQDRQGIYGYTF
j_gene: TRBJ1-2
v_gene: TRBV4-3
abundance: NA
d_gene: TRBD1

CDR3nt: TGTGCCACCAGCAGAGACCCGACGGGGGTCTATGGCTACACCTTC
CDR3aa: CATSRDPTGVYGYTF
j_gene: TRBJ1-2
v_gene: TRBV15
abundance: NA
d_gene: NA

CDR3nt: TGTGCCAGCAGCCTGGGCCGAGTCACCACAGATACGCAGTATTTT
CDR3aa: CASSLGRVTTDTQYF
j_gene: TRBJ2-3
v_gene: TRBV7-8
abundance: NA
d_gene: NA

CDR3nt: TGTGCCAGCAGTGGGACAGTAGGAGGGGGTGGCGGAGATACGCAGTATTTT
CDR3aa: CASSGTVGGGGGDTQYF
j_gene: TRBJ2-3
v_gene: TRBV28
abundance: NA
d_gene: NA

CDR3nt: TGTGCCAGCAGCCCTGAAGCGGGGGTCACAGATACGCAGTATTTT
CDR3aa: CASSPEAGVTDTQYF
j_gene: TRBJ2-3
v_gene: TRBV7-6
abundance: NA
d_gene: TRBD2

CDR3nt: TGTGCCAGCAGAACGGGACAGGGGGCGGGGAGCACAGATACGCAGTATTTT
CDR3aa: CASRTGQGAGSTDTQYF
j_gene: TRBJ2-3
v_gene: TRBV28
abundance: NA
d_gene: TRBD1